This T cell receptor (beta chain) originates from a study of blood T cells in healthy people across ages. Study-level background: Capture by template switching was about one barcoded beta molecule per two T cells.

A second about 6 to 12 cycle PCR used barcoded and J-beta primers. TCRdb processed the 5' RACE reads anew with MiXCR; each CDR3 protein has one entry. The data hold 1.5 million to 2 million distinct CDR3 sequences, with roughly 27% observed a single time. Germline-derived CDR1 and CDR2 are LGHNA and YSLEER. The CDR3 has 14 residues. Study outcomes and limitations: Unknown CMV status may confound age-related changes in expanded clones.

This clonotype was seen once. Its target is unknown. This may come from a read error, since a much larger clone is one base off. The receptor comes from a woman younger than 45 in good health. The chain recombines TRBV4-3 with TRBJ2-6, with 9 bases that match TRBD1. Sequencing was carried out using blood. The CDR3 loop reads CASGHGTGPNVLTF. The CDR3 DNA reads as TGCGCCAGCGGCCATGGGACAGGGCCCAACGTCCTGACTTTC.